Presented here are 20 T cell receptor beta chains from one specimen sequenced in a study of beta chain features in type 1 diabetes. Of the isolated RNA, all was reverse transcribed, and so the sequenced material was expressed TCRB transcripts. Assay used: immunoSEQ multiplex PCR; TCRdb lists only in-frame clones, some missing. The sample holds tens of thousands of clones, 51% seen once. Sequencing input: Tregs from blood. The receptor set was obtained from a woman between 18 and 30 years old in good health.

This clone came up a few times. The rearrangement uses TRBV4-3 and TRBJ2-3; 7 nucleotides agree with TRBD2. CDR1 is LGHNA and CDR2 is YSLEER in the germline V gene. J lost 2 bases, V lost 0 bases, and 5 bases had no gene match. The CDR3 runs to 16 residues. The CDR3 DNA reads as TGCGCCAGCAGCCAAGAGGCGGGAGTTCCCACAGATACGCAGTATTTT. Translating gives CASSQEAGVPTDTQYF.

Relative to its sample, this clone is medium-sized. In DNA form, the CDR3 reads TGTGCCAGCACCCTAGACGGGGGCTACGAGCAGTACTTC. This sequence encodes CASTLDGGYEQYF. V and J are TRBV7-9 and TRBJ2-7, with D possibly TRBD2 on 6 matching bases. This CDR3 is 13 amino acids long. Trimming stripped 7 bases from V and 3 bases from J, with 13 bases between. Germline assignment: CDR1 SEHNR and CDR2 FQNEAQ (reference sequence).

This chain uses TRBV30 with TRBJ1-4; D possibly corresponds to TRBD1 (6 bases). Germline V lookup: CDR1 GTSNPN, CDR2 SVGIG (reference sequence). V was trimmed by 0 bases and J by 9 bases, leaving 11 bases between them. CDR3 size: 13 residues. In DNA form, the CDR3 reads TGTGCCTGGAGTGTGTTTGGGGGCCAAAAACTGTTTTTT. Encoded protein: CAWSVFGGQKLFF.

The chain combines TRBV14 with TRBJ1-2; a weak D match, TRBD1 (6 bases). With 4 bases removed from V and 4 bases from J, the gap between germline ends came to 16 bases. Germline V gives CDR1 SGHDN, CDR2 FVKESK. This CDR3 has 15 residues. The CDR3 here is CASSRQGQTFYGYTF. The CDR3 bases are TGTGCCAGCAGCCGCCAAGGACAGACCTTCTATGGCTACACCTTC. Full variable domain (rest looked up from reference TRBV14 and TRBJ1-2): EAGVTQFPSHSVIEKGQTVTLRCDPISGHDNLYWYRRVMGKEIKFLLHFVKESKQDESGMPNNRFLAERTGGTYSTLKVQPAELEDSGVYFCASSRQGQTFYGYTFGSGTRLTVV.

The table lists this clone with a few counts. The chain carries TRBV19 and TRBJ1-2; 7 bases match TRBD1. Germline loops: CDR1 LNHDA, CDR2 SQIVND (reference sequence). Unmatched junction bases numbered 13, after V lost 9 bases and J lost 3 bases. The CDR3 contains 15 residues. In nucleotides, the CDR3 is TGTGCCAGCCTCCAAACGGGACAGAGTCACTATGGCTACACCTTC. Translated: CASLQTGQSHYGYTF. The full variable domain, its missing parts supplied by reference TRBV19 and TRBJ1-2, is DGGITQSPKYLFRKEGQNVTLSCEQNLNHDAMYWYRQDPGQGLRLIYYSQIVNDFQKGDIAEGYSVSREKKESFPLTVTSAQKNPTAFYLCASLQTGQSHYGYTFGSGTRLTVV.

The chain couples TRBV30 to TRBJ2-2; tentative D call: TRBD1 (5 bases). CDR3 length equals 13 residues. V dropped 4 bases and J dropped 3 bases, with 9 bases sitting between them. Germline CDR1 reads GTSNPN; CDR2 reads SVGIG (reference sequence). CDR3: CAWTRQHTGELFF. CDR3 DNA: TGTGCCTGGACCCGACAGCACACCGGGGAGCTGTTTTTT.

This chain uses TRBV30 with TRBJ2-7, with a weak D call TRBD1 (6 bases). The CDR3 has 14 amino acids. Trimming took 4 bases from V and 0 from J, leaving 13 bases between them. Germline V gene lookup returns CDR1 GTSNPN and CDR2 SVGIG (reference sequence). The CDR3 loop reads CAWTDQGISYEQYF. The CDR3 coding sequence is TGTGCCTGGACTGACCAGGGGATCTCCTACGAGCAGTACTTC.

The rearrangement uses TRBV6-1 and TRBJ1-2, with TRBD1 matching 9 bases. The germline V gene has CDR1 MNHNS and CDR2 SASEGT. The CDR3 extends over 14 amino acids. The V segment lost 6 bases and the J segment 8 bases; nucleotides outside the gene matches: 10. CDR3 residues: CASSLTGGVWGYTF. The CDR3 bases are TGTGCCAGCAGCCTAACAGGGGGCGTGTGGGGCTACACCTTC.

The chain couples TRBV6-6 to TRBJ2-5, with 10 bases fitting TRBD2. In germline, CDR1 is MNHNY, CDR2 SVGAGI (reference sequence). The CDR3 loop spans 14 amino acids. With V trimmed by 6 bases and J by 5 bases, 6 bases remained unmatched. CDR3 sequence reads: CASRQSGRAETQYF. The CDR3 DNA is TGTGCCAGCAGACAGAGCGGGAGGGCCGAGACCCAGTACTTC.

The chain's CDR3 is CAWSVNSIANYGYTF. The CDR3 DNA reads as TGTGCCTGGAGTGTAAATTCGATAGCTAACTATGGCTACACCTTC. V usage is TRBV30 and J usage is TRBJ1-2; no clear D. The length of the CDR3 is 15 residues. V lost 0 bases and J lost 0, with 11 bases in between. Germline V CDR1 and CDR2: GTSNPN, SVGIG (reference sequence).

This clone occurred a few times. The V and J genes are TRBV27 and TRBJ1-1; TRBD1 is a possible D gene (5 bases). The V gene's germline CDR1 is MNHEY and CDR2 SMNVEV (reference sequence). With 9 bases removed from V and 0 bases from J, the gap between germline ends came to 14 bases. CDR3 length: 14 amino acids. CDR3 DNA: TGTGCCAGGAGAACAGGAAGGATGAACACTGAAGCTTTCTTT. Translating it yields CARRTGRMNTEAFF.

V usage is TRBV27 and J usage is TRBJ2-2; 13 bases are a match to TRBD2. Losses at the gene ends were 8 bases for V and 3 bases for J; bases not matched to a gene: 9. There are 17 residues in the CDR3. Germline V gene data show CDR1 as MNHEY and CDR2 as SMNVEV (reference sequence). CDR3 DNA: TGTGCCAGCTCTTCGACTAGCGGGAGGAGCTACACCGGGGAGCTGTTTTTT. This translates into CASSSTSGRSYTGELFF.

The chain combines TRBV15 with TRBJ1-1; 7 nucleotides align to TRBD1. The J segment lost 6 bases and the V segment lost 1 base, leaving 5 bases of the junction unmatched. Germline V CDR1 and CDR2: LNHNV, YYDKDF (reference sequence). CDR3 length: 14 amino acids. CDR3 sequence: CATSRGDRVAEAFF. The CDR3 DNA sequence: TGTGCCACCAGCAGAGGTGACAGGGTCGCTGAAGCTTTCTTT.

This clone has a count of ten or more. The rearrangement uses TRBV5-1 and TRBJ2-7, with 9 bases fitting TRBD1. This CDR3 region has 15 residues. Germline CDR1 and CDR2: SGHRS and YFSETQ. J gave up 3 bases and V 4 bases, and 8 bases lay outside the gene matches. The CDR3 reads CASSGGTGMYYEQYF. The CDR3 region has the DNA TGCGCCAGCAGCGGGGGGACAGGGATGTACTACGAGCAGTACTTC.

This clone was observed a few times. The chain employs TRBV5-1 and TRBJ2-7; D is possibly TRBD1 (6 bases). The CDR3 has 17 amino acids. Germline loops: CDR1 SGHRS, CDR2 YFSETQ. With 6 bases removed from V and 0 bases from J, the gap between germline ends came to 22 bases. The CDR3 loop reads CASKGPQTGNGSYEQYF. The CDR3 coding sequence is TGCGCCAGCAAAGGTCCCCAAACAGGGAATGGCTCCTACGAGCAGTACTTC.

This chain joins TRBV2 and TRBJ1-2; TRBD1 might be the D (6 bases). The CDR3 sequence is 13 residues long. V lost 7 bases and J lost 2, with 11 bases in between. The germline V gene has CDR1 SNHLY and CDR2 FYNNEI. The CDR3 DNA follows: TGTGCCAGCACCCAACAGGGCAACTATGGCTACACCTTC. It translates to CASTQQGNYGYTF. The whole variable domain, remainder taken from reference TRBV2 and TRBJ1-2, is EPEVTQTPSHQVTQMGQEVILRCVPISNHLYFYWYRQILGQKVEFLVSFYNNEISEKSEIFDDQFSVERPDGSNFTLKIRSTKLEDSAMYFCASTQQGNYGYTFGSGTRLTVV.

The CDR3, as DNA: TGTGCCAGCAGCTTGGTCAGCGGGGTTACTAGCACAGATACGCAGTATTTT. Its translation: CASSLVSGVTSTDTQYF. The rearrangement uses TRBV7-9 and TRBJ2-3; 7 bases fit TRBD2. CDR1 and CDR2 from the germline V gene are SEHNR and FQNEAQ (reference sequence). The ends lost 3 bases at V and 0 bases at J; junction bases unmatched: 9. The CDR3 covers 17 residues.

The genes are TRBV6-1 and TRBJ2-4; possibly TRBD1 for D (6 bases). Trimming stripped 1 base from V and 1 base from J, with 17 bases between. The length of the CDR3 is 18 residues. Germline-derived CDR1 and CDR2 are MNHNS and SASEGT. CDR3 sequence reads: CASSEVMTGSLAKNIQYF. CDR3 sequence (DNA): TGTGCCAGCAGTGAAGTAATGACAGGCTCCTTGGCCAAAAACATTCAGTACTTC.

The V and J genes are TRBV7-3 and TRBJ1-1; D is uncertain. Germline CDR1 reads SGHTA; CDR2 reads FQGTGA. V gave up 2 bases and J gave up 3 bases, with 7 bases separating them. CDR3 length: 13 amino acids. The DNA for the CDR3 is TGTGCCAGCAGCTTACGGGTTGACACTGAAGCTTTCTTT. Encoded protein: CASSLRVDTEAFF. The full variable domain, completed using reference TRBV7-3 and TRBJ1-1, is GAGVSQTPSNKVTEKGKYVELRCDPISGHTALYWYRQSLGQGPEFLIYFQGTGAADDSGLPNDRFFAVRPEGSVSTLKIQRTERGDSAVYLCASSLRVDTEAFFGQGTRLTVV.

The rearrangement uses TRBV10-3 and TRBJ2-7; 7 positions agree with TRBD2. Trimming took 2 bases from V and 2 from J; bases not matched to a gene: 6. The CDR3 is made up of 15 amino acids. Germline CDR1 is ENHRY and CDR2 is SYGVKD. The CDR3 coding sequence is TGTGCCATCAGTGAGACTAGCGCTGAGACCTACGAGCAGTACTTC. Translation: CAISETSAETYEQYF.